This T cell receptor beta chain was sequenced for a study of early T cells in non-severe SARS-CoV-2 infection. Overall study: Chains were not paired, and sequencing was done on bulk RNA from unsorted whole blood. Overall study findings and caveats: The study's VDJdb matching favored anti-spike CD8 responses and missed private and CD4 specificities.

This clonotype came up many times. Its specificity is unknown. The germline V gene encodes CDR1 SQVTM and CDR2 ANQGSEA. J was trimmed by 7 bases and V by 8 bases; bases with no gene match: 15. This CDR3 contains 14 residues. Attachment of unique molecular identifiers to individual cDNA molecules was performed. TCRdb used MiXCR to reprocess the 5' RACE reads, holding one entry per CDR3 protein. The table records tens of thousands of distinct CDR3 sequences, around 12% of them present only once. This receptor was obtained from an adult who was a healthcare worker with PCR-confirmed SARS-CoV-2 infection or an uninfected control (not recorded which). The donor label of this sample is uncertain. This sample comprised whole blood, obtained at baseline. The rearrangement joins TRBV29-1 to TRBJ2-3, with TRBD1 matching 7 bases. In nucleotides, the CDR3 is TGCAGCACCTCTCATACAGGGGTCGGGAATACGCAGTATTTT. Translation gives CSTSHTGVGNTQYF.